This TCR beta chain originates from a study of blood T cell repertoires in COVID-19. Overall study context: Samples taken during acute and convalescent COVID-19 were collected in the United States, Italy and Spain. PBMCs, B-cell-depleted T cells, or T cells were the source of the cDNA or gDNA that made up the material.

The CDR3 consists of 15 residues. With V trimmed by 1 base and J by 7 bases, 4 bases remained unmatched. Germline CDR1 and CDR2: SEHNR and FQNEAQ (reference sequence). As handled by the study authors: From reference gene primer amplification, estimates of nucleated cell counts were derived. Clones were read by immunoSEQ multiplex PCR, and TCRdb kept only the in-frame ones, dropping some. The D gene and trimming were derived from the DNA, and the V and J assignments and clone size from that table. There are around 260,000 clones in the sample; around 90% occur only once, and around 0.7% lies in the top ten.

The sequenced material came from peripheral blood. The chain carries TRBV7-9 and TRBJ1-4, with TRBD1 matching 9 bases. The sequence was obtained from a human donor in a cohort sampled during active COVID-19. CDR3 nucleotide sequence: TGTGCCAGCAGCTTAGAGGGACAGGGAATTGAAAAACTGTTTTTT. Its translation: CASSLEGQGIEKLFF.